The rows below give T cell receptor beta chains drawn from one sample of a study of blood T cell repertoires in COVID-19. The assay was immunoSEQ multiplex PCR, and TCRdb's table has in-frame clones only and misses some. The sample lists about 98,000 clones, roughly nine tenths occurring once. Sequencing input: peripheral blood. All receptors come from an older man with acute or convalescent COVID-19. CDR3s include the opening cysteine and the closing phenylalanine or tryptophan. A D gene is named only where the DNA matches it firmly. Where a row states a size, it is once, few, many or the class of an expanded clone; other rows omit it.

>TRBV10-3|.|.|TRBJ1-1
TGTGCCATCACAAGACAGGCAGGGGACACTGAAGCTTTCTTT
CAITRQAGDTEAFF
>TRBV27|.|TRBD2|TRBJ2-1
TGTGCCAGCAGTTTGCCCCCGGGGGGGCCGGTCAATGAGCAGTTCTTC
CASSLPPGGPVNEQFF
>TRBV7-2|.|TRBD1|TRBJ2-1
TGTGCCAGCAGCTTAACCTCAGGGGGCCGTCGCAATGAGCAGTTCTTC
CASSLTSGGRRNEQFF
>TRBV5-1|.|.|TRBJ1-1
TGCGCCAGCAGCGCGACGACAGAGAACACTGAAGCTTTCTTT
CASSATTENTEAFF
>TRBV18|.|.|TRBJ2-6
TGTGCCAGCTCACCAGGCAGGGGAAGCTCTGGGGCCAACGTCCTGACTTTC
CASSPGRGSSGANVLTF
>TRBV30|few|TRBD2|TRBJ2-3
TGTGCCTGGAGTGTCCGGACTAGCGGCACAGATACGCAGTATTTT
CAWSVRTSGTDTQYF
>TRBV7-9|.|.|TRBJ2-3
TGTGCCAGCAGCGGTGTCCGCGGGGTAGATACGCAGTATTTT
CASSGVRGVDTQYF
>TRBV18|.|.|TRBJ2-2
TGTGCCAGCTCACCCGCCTTATTAGCGGTGAACACCGGGGAGCTGTTTTTT
CASSPALLAVNTGELFF
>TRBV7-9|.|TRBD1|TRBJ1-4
TGTGCCAGCAGCCCTAGGGGACAGGGATTGTTTTTT
CASSPRGQGLFF
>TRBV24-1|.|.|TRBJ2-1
TGTGCCACCAGCCCCTCTCGAGCCCAGATCGGGAGCTCCTACAATGAGCAGTTCTTC
CATSPSRAQIGSSYNEQFF
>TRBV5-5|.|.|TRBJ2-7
TGTGCCAGCAGCTTGGTTCGGACAAACTACGAGCAGTACTTC
CASSLVRTNYEQYF
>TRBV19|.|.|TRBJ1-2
TGTGCCAGTAGCCTCCGGGAAGGCTATGGCTACACCTTC
CASSLREGYGYTF
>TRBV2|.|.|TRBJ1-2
TGTGCCAGCAGCACAAGGGGAAGCTATGGCTACACCTTC
CASSTRGSYGYTF
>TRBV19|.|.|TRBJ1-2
TGTGCCAGTACCCCAAGGAGGGGCCTTGGGAGTGGGAACGGCTACACCTTC
CASTPRRGLGSGNGYTF
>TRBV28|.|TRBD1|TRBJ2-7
TGTGCCAGCAGGCCGGGACAGGGGGCACCCTACGAGCAGTACTTC
CASRPGQGAPYEQYF
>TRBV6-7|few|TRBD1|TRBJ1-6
TGTGCCAGCAGTTACACCCTGGACAGGGGTCATTCACCCCTCCACTTT
CASSYTLDRGHSPLHF
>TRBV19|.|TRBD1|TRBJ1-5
TGTGCCAGTAGTTCACAACGACAGGGACGCAATCAGCCCCAGCATTTT
CASSSQRQGRNQPQHF
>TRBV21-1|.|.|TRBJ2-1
TGTGCCAGCAGCAAAGGGGAGCGGGGCTCCTACAATGAGCAGTTCTTC
CASSKGERGSYNEQFF
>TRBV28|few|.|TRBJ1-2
TGTGCCAGCAGTTTAGCCGCCGGGACACTCTATGGCTACACCTTC
CASSLAAGTLYGYTF
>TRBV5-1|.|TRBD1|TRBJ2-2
TGCGCCAGCAGGTTACAGGGGTCCACCGGGGAGCTGTTTTTT
CASRLQGSTGELFF
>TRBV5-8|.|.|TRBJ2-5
TGTGCCAGCAGCGCTGGCCTAGCTAAGTACCAAGAGACCCAGTACTTC
CASSAGLAKYQETQYF
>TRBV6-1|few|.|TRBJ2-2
TGTGCCAGCAGTGAGCTTCGACCCTTCGGGGCCGGGGAGCTGTTTTTT
CASSELRPFGAGELFF
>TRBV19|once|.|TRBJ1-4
TGTGCCAGTAGTATACGGGGAACTAATGAAAAACTGTTTTTT
CASSIRGTNEKLFF
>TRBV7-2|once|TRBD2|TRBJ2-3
TGTGCCAGCAGCTCCCGGGTAGCGGGCGTCCTCCCGGATACGCAGTATTTT
CASSSRVAGVLPDTQYF
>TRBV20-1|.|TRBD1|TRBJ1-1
TGCAGTGCTAGTTCCCCTTACAGGGGGCGCCCCACTGAAGCTTTCTTT
CSASSPYRGRPTEAFF
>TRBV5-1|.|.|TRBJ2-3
TGCGCCAGCAGCTTGTCCAGGGTTGCAGATACGCAGTATTTT
CASSLSRVADTQYF
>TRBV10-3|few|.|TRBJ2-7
TGTGCCATCAGTGGGGGCCAAGAGCAGTACTTC
CAISGGQEQYF
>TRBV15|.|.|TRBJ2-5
TGTGCCACCAGCAGAGGCGGGACCCTTCAAGAGACCCAGTACTTC
CATSRGGTLQETQYF
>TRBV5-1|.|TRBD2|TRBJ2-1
TGCGCCAGCAGCCTGGGACTAGGATCCTACAATGAGCAGTTCTTC
CASSLGLGSYNEQFF
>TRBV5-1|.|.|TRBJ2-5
TGCGCCAGCAGCTTGGAGAACGCGAACCAAGAGACCCAGTACTTC
CASSLENANQETQYF
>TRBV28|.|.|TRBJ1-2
TGTGCCAGCAGCTCGCAAGTGGTATTCTCTAGAGGCTACACCTTC
CASSSQVVFSRGYTF
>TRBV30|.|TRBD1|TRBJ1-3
TGTGCCTGGAGTTGGACAGGGAAATCTGGAAACACCATATATTTT
CAWSWTGKSGNTIYF
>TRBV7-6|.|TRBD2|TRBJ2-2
TGTGCCAGCAGCCTACGACTAGCGGGGGGTACCGGGGAGCTGTTTTTT
CASSLRLAGGTGELFF
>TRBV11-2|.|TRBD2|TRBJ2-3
TGTGCCAGCAGCATTCTAGCGGGGGGAAGCACAGATACGCAGTATTTT
CASSILAGGSTDTQYF
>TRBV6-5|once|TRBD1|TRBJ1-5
TGTGCCAGCAGAGAGGGACAGAGACGCAATCAGCCCCAGCATTTT
CASREGQRRNQPQHF
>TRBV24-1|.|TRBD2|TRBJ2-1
TGTGCCACCAGTGCCGACCCCGCTGGGCGGGGTGGGAGGGATGAGCAGTTCTTC
CATSADPAGRGGRDEQFF
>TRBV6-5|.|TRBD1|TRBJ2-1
TGTGCCAGCAGTCCCCGACAGGGGCCCGAGCAGTTCTTC
CASSPRQGPEQFF
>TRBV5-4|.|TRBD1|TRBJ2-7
TGTGCCAGCAGCCGAGGGAGTTCCGGGACAGGGTTGAACGAGCAGTACTTC
CASSRGSSGTGLNEQYF
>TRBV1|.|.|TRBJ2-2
TGCACCAGCAGCCAGGAAGAGGTCCGGGGGGGAGAAAACACCGGGGAGCTGTTTTTT
CTSSQEEVRGGENTGELFF
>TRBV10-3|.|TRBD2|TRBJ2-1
TGTGCCATCACTGTTGGACTAGCGGGGACCTACAATGAGCAGTTCTTC
CAITVGLAGTYNEQFF
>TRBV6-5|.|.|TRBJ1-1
TGTGCCAGCAGTTACTCGAATAAGGGGACTGAAGCTTTCTTT
CASSYSNKGTEAFF
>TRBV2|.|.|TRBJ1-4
TGTGCCAGCAGTGTCGGGATGACCGGAGGGAATGAAAAACTGTTTTTT
CASSVGMTGGNEKLFF
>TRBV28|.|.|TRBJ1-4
TGTGCCAGCAGACTTCTTGCAACTAATGAAAAACTGTTTTTT
CASRLLATNEKLFF
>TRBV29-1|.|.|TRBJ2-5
TGCAGCGTTTTAACGGACAGATTAAGGGAGACCCAGTACTTC
CSVLTDRLRETQYF
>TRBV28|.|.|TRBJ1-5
TGTGCCAGCAGGGGCCCGACAGCAAGCGGCAATCAGCCCCAGCATTTT
CASRGPTASGNQPQHF
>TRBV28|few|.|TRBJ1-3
TGTGCCAGCAGTGCCTCGGGGGACACCATATATTTT
CASSASGDTIYF
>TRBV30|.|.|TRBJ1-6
TGTGCCTGGAGTGCAAACTATAATTCACCCCTCCACTTT
CAWSANYNSPLHF
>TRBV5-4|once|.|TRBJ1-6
TGTGCCAGCAGCTTGGACCGGAATTCACCCCTCCACTTT
CASSLDRNSPLHF
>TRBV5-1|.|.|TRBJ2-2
TGCGCCAGCAGCTTGGTGGCAGGAAGTGCGAACACCGGGGAGCTGTTTTTT
CASSLVAGSANTGELFF
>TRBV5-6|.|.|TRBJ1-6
TGTGCCAGCAGCTCCCCAGCGGGTTCACCCCTCCACTTT
CASSSPAGSPLHF
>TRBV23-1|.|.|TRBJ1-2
TGCGCCAGCAGTCAATGGTGGGCCCGAGAGGGCTACACCTTC
CASSQWWAREGYTF
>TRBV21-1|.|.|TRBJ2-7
TGTGCCAGCAGCAAAAAGGACAGGGTCCCCTTTTACGAGCAGTACTTC
CASSKKDRVPFYEQYF
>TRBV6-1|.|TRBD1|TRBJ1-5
TGTGCCAGCAGTGAAATCGGGACAGGGGCCTACAATCAGCCCCAGCATTTT
CASSEIGTGAYNQPQHF
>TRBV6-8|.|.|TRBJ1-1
TGTGCCAGGTTAACAGGGTCTGGCACTGAAGCTTTCTTT
CARLTGSGTEAFF
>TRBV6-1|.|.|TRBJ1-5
TGTGCCAGCAGTGAACTGGGAGGGTTCGGGAATCAGCCCCAGCATTTT
CASSELGGFGNQPQHF
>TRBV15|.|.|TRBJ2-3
TGTGCCACCAGCAGGGGTGGGCAGGGGCCCACAGATACGCAGTATTTT
CATSRGGQGPTDTQYF
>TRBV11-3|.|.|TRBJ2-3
TGTGCCAGCAGCTTAGAACGAGCGGATACGCAGTATTTT
CASSLERADTQYF
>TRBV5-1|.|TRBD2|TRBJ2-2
TGCGCCAGCAGCTCGACTAGCGGTAACACCGGGGAGCTGTTTTTT
CASSSTSGNTGELFF
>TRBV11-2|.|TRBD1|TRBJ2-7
TGTGCCAGCAGCTTAGGGACAGGGGTCGACGAGCAGTACTTC
CASSLGTGVDEQYF
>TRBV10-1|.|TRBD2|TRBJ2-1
TGCGCCAGCAGTGAGTTCAGAACTAGCGGGAGTCACAATGAGCAGTTCTTC
CASSEFRTSGSHNEQFF